Listed below are T cell receptor beta chains from one sample, sequenced in a study of blood T cells in healthy people across ages. TCRdb re-called the 5' RACE reads through MiXCR, storing one row per CDR3 protein. The table includes roughly 800,000 distinct CDR3 sequences, around 34% detected once. The sequencing sample was made of blood. The receptors come from a man aged 18 to 30 in good health. Both conserved end residues are part of each CDR3. A D gene is named only where the DNA matches it firmly. A row's size may be missing; if present it is once, few, many or a size class.

D gene	clone size	V gene	J gene	CDR3 DNA	CDR3 protein
-	few	TRBV6-2/TRBV6-3	TRBJ2-7	TGTGCCAGCAGTTACACACCAGGGGGGACCTACGAGCAGTACTTC	CASSYTPGGTYEQYF
-	-	TRBV7-9	TRBJ1-2	TGTGCCAGCACGAACGACGGAACCTATGGCTACACCTTC	CASTNDGTYGYTF
-	-	TRBV7-3	TRBJ2-7	TGTGCCAGCAGCTCGCAGGGAGGCGGGTCCTACGAGCAGTACTTC	CASSSQGGGSYEQYF
TRBD1	-	TRBV27	TRBJ1-5	TGTGCCAGCAGCGGCAGGGGGCGTTTCAATCAGCCCCAGCATTTT	CASSGRGRFNQPQHF
-	-	TRBV6-2/TRBV6-3	TRBJ2-5	TGTGCCAGCAGTTACAGAAAGGGGAACCAAGAGACCCAGTACTTC	CASSYRKGNQETQYF
-	-	TRBV20-1	TRBJ2-7	TGCAGTGCTAGTGGACAGGGAGGGAGGTACGAGCAGTACTTC	CSASGQGGRYEQYF
-	-	TRBV5-1	TRBJ2-1	TGCGCCAGCAGCTTGGGGACAGACCCAAACATTGAGCAGTTCTTC	CASSLGTDPNIEQFF
TRBD1	-	TRBV7-2	TRBJ2-5	TGTGCCAGCAGCCCTCAAGGACAGGGCTACAATGAGCAGTACTTC	CASSPQGQGYNEQYF
-	-	TRBV10-3	TRBJ2-3	TGTGCCGTGACGAACGCGGTTACTAGCACAGATACGCAGTATTTT	CAVTNAVTSTDTQYF
-	-	TRBV2	TRBJ2-7	TGTGCCAGCAGTGAGGGCAGGGGTGAAGAGCAGTACTTC	CASSEGRGEEQYF
-	many	TRBV7-9	TRBJ2-3	TGTGCCAGCAGGCTCCGGGATACGCAGTATTTT	CASRLRDTQYF
-	many	TRBV7-8	TRBJ1-2	TGTGCCAGCAGCTCCCCGTCAGACGGATCCCCGTACTATGGCTACACCTTC	CASSSPSDGSPYYGYTF
-	-	TRBV6-6	TRBJ2-5	TGTGCCAGCAGTTACTCGAGCGCCTTACAGGAGACCCAGTACTTC	CASSYSSALQETQYF
-	-	TRBV6-5	TRBJ1-5	TGTGCCAGCAGTCGAGAGTATAGCAATCAGCCCCAGCATTTT	CASSREYSNQPQHF
-	few	TRBV29-1	TRBJ2-3	TGCAGCGTTGATGCAGGGAGCACAGATACGCAGTATTTT	CSVDAGSTDTQYF
TRBD1	few	TRBV7-6	TRBJ1-2	TGTGCCAGCAGCTTAGAGACAGGGACGAACTCGGAGGGCTACACCTTC	CASSLETGTNSEGYTF
TRBD2	-	TRBV7-2	TRBJ2-1	TGTGCCAGCAGCTCCGGGGGGGATACACGTGAGCAGTTCTTC	CASSSGGDTREQFF
TRBD1	-	TRBV12-3/TRBV12-4	TRBJ1-1	TGTGCCAGCGGGTTCGCGGACAGGTCGAACACTGAAGCTTTCTTT	CASGFADRSNTEAFF
-	-	TRBV19	TRBJ2-1	TGTGCCAGTAGTCTCCAGACACACTACAATGAGCAGTTCTTC	CASSLQTHYNEQFF
TRBD2	-	TRBV6-2/TRBV6-3	TRBJ2-5	TGTGCCAGCAGTTACCCTAGGCGGGGGGCAGATGAGCAGTACTTC	CASSYPRRGADEQYF
TRBD1	once	TRBV20-1	TRBJ2-3	TGCAGTGCCCTGACAGGGAAGGGTAGTACAGATACGCAGTATTTT	CSALTGKGSTDTQYF
-	-	TRBV20-1	TRBJ1-2	TGCAGTGCTAGAGACGCGACAGGCCTCTATGGCTACACCTTC	CSARDATGLYGYTF
TRBD1	many	TRBV12-3/TRBV12-4	TRBJ2-6	TGTGCCAGCAGACACCGGGACAGAGGGATAAGCTCTGGGGCCAACGTCCTGACTTTC	CASRHRDRGISSGANVLTF
-	-	TRBV20-1	TRBJ2-4	TGCAGTGCTAGTGGGGAACCGGGACCCCGGGTAAACATTCAGTACTTC	CSASGEPGPRVNIQYF
TRBD2	-	TRBV14	TRBJ2-7	TGTGCCAGCAGCCAACCAAGCGGGGGGGCCTACAATGAGCAGTACTTC	CASSQPSGGAYNEQYF
TRBD2	-	TRBV4-3	TRBJ2-1	TGCGCCAGCAGCCAACATAGCGGGGGGCACGACAATGGGCAGTTCTTC	CASSQHSGGHDNGQFF
TRBD1	many	TRBV5-1	TRBJ2-1	TGCGCCAGCAGCAGGACAGGGGCGCTCAATGAGCAGTTCTTC	CASSRTGALNEQFF
-	-	TRBV20-1	TRBJ1-6	TGCAGTGCTAGTAGGGGCCGTAGTAATTCACCCCTCCACTTT	CSASRGRSNSPLHF
TRBD1	-	TRBV6-5	TRBJ2-3	TGTGCCAGCAGTTCCCGGACAGGGCGGAGCGCAGATACGCAGTATTTT	CASSSRTGRSADTQYF
TRBD2	-	TRBV20-1	TRBJ2-5	TGCAGTGCTGGGACTAGCGGGGGGTGGCGAGAGACCCAGTACTTC	CSAGTSGGWRETQYF
-	few	TRBV12-5	TRBJ2-5	TGTGCTAGTGGTTTGGACGGGTGGACCCAGTACTTC	CASGLDGWTQYF